A selection of T cell receptor beta chains follows, all from one sample in a study of blood T cell repertoires in COVID-19. Assay used: immunoSEQ multiplex PCR; TCRdb lists only in-frame clones, some missing. Of approximately 480,000 clones in the sample, roughly 87% were seen once. Sequencing used PBMCs or T cells enriched from blood (not recorded which). Receptors were obtained from a young woman who had recovered from COVID-19. The CDR3 runs from the conserved cysteine through the conserved F or W. The D gene is left open where the match is weak. Expanded clones are given a class, and other clones once, few, many or no size at all.

TRBV7-2	.	.	TRBJ1-5	12	TGTGCCAGCAGCTCACAGGGTGGGCCCCAGCATTTT	CASSSQGGPQHF
TRBV4-1	.	.	TRBJ2-5	16	TGCGCCAGCAGCCAAGATCGCGGGGGCACGGGGGAGACCCAGTACTTC	CASSQDRGGTGETQYF
TRBV7-9	.	few	TRBJ1-6	13	TGTGCCAGCAGCATTCGGGGGGGAGGACCCCTCCACTTT	CASSIRGGGPLHF
TRBV4-2	TRBD2	.	TRBJ2-5	17	TGTGCCAGCAGCCAAGGAACGTTAGCGGGGGGCGAGGAGACCCAGTACTTC	CASSQGTLAGGEETQYF
TRBV7-9	TRBD1	once	TRBJ2-3	15	TGTGCCAGCAGCTTCGGACAGGGCCCCACAGATACGCAGTATTTT	CASSFGQGPTDTQYF
TRBV9	TRBD2	once	TRBJ2-5	15	TGTGCCAGCAGCGTTACTAGCGGGGTTCGGGAGACCCAGTACTTC	CASSVTSGVRETQYF
TRBV2	.	.	TRBJ1-1	15	TGTGCCAGCAGTATCCCCGGGTCAGGGCTAAAGGAAGCTTTCTTT	CASSIPGSGLKEAFF
TRBV5-4	.	once	TRBJ2-1	13	TGTGCCAGCAGCACCCGACAGGAGACTGAGCAGTTCTTC	CASSTRQETEQFF
TRBV12-3/TRBV12-4	TRBD1	.	TRBJ1-2	12	TGTGCCAGCTTTACAGGGGCCCATGGCTACACCTTC	CASFTGAHGYTF
TRBV30	.	.	TRBJ1-2	15	TGTGCCTGGAGTGCTGAGGCCCTCCAGGGGTATGGCTACACCTTC	CAWSAEALQGYGYTF
TRBV6-2/TRBV6-3	.	.	TRBJ1-2	12	TGTGCCAGCAGCCTTGTCGACTATGGCTACACCTTC	CASSLVDYGYTF
TRBV25-1	.	once	TRBJ1-6	13	TGTGCCAGCAGTGGCGACTTTGGTTCACCCCTCCACTTT	CASSGDFGSPLHF
TRBV7-9	.	.	TRBJ2-1	16	TGTGCCAGCAGCCCCTTCGGCGGTTCTTCGTACAATGAGCAGTTCTTC	CASSPFGGSSYNEQFF
TRBV2	TRBD2	.	TRBJ2-3	14	TGTGCCAGCAAGGCGGTAGCGGGGAAGGTTACGCAGTATTTT	CASKAVAGKVTQYF
TRBV2	.	.	TRBJ1-1	14	TGTGCCAGCAGTGATAAGACAGGGAACACTGAAGCTTTCTTT	CASSDKTGNTEAFF
TRBV7-2	.	.	TRBJ1-2	13	TGTGCCAGCAGCTTCGTGGGGGCAGATGGCTACACCTTC	CASSFVGADGYTF
TRBV19	.	.	TRBJ1-6	13	TGTGCCAGTAAAAACAGCTATAATTCACCCCTCCACTTT	CASKNSYNSPLHF
TRBV3-1/TRBV3-2	.	.	TRBJ2-3	14	TGTGCCAGCAGCCTGGGGGGGCCCCCAGATACGCAGTATTTT	CASSLGGPPDTQYF
TRBV2	TRBD1	.	TRBJ1-4	17	TGTGCCAGCAGTGAAGCCCTGCCACAGGGGATAATCGAAAAACTGTTTTTT	CASSEALPQGIIEKLFF
TRBV30	.	once	TRBJ1-1	11	TGTGCCTGGGGCTGGGAGGCCGAAGCTTTCTTT	CAWGWEAEAFF
TRBV3-1/TRBV3-2	TRBD1	.	TRBJ2-7	14	TGTGCCAGCAGCCAATCGGACAGGGGGCGCGAGCAGTACTTC	CASSQSDRGREQYF
TRBV30	.	.	TRBJ1-1	12	TGTGCCTGGACTCACTCGAACCCTTTCGCTTTCTTT	CAWTHSNPFAFF
TRBV16	.	few	TRBJ1-1	13	TGTGCCAGCAGCCCTACAGGTCACACTGAAGCTTTCTTT	CASSPTGHTEAFF
TRBV29-1	TRBD1	.	TRBJ2-7	13	TGCAGCGCCCTGGGACAGGGGAACGACGAGCAGTACTTC	CSALGQGNDEQYF
TRBV12-3/TRBV12-4	.	.	TRBJ2-7	13	TGTGCCAGCAGCTCCGGGAGCAGGGACGAGCAGTACTTC	CASSSGSRDEQYF
TRBV19	TRBD1	.	TRBJ2-7	14	TGTGCCAGTAGCTCTTCGGGACAGGGGTACGAGCAGTACTTC	CASSSSGQGYEQYF
TRBV7-2	.	.	TRBJ1-2	13	TGTGCCAGCAGCTTTGGGGGGGACTATGGCTACACCTTC	CASSFGGDYGYTF
TRBV28	.	.	TRBJ2-7	15	TGTGCCAGCAACCCCCCGGGGGACCTCCCGCACGAGCAGTACTTC	CASNPPGDLPHEQYF
TRBV5-5	.	once	TRBJ1-2	13	TGTGCCAGCAGCTTTACGACAGGCGGGTCCTACACCTTC	CASSFTTGGSYTF
TRBV5-6	.	.	TRBJ1-6	13	TGTGCCAGCAGCTTGCCCCCCGGTTCACCCCTCCACTTT	CASSLPPGSPLHF
TRBV25-1	TRBD1	.	TRBJ1-1	15	TGTGCCAGCAGAGGGGGCCCTTCAGGGAACACTGAAGCTTTCTTT	CASRGGPSGNTEAFF
TRBV6-5	TRBD1	.	TRBJ1-6	14	TGTGCCAGCAGGGCAGGGGGGTTGGAAACACCCCTCCACTTT	CASRAGGLETPLHF
TRBV12-5	TRBD2	.	TRBJ2-1	16	TGTGCTAGTGGTTTGGGTATAGCGGGGGGGAATAGGGAGCAGTTCTTC	CASGLGIAGGNREQFF
TRBV27	.	.	TRBJ2-7	13	TGTGCCAGCAGGACAGGTACCCTTGGGGAGCAGTACTTC	CASRTGTLGEQYF
TRBV19	.	.	TRBJ1-5	14	TGTGCCAGTAGTATATCGGGTAGTCGTCAGCCCCAGCATTTT	CASSISGSRQPQHF